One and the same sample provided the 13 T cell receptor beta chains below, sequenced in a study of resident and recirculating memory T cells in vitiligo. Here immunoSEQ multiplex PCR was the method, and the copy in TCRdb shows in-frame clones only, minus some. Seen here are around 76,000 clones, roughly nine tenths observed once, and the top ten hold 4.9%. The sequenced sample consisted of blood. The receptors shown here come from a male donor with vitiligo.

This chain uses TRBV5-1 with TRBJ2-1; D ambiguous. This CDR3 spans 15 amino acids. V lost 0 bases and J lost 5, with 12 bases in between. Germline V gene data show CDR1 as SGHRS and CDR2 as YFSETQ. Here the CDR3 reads CASSLVPGWNNEQFF. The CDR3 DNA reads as TGCGCCAGCAGCTTGGTCCCAGGATGGAACAATGAGCAGTTCTTC.

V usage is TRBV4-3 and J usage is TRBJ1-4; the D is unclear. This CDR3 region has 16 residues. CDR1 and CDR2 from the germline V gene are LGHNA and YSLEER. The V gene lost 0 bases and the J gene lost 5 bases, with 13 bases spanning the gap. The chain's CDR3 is CASSQDIRGRNEKLFF. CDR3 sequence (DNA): TGCGCCAGCAGCCAAGATATCCGGGGAAGGAATGAAAAACTGTTTTTT.

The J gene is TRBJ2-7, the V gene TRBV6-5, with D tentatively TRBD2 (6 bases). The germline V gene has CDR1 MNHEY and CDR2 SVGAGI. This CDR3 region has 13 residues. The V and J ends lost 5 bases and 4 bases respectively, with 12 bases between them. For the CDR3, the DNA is TGTGCCAGCAGTCGGGACCGGGGGTACGAGCAGTACTTC. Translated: CASSRDRGYEQYF.

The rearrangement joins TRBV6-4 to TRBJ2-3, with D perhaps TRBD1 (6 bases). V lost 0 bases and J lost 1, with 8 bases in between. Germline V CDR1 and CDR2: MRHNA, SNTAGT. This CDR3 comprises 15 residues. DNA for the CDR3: TGTGCCAGCAGTGACTCTGGGGGCGGCACAGATACGCAGTATTTT. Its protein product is CASSDSGGGTDTQYF.

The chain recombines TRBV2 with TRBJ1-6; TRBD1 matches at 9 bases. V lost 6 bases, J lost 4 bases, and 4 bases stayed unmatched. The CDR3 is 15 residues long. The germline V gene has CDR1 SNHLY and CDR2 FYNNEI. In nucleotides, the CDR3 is TGTGCCAGCAGATCGGACAGGGGATATAATTCACCCCTCCACTTT. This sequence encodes CASRSDRGYNSPLHF.

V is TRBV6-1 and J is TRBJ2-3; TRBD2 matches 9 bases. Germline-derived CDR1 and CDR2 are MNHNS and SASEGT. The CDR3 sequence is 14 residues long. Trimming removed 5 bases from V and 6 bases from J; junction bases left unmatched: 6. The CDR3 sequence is CASSLGLAGDTQYF. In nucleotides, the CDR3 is TGTGCCAGCAGTCTTGGGCTAGCGGGGGATACGCAGTATTTT.

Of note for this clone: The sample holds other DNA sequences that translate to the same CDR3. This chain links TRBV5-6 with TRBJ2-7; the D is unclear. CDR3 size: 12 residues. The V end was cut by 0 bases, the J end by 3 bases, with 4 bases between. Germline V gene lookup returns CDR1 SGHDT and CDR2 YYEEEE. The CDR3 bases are TGTGCCAGCAGCTTGGTCAGCTACGAGCAGTACTTC. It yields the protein CASSLVSYEQYF.

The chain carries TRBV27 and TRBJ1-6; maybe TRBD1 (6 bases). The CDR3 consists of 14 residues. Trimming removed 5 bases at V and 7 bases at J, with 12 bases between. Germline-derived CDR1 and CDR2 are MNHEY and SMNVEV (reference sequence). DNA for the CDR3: TGTGCCAGCAGTCTTGTGGGGGCCAATTCACCCCTCCACTTT. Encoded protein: CASSLVGANSPLHF.

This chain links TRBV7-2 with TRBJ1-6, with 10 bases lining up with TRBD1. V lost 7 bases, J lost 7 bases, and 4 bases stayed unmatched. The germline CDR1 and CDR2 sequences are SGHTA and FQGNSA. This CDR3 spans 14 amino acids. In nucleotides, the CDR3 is TGTGCCAGCACGCCGGGACAGGGGAATTCACCCCTCCACTTT. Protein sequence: CASTPGQGNSPLHF.

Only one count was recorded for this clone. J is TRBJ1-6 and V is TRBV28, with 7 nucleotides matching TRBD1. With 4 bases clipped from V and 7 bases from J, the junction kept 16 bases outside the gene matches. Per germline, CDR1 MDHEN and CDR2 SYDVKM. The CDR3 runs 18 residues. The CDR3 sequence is CASSSPGQANNGNSPLHF. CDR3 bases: TGTGCCAGCAGTTCCCCTGGACAGGCAAATAATGGGAATTCACCCCTCCACTTT.

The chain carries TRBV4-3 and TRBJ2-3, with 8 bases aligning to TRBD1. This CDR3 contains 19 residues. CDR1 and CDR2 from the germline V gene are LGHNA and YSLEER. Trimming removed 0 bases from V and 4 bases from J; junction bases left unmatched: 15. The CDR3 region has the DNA TGCGCCAGCAGCCAAGATCACCGACAGGGGAAAGATGTCGCAGATACGCAGTATTTT. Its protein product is CASSQDHRQGKDVADTQYF.

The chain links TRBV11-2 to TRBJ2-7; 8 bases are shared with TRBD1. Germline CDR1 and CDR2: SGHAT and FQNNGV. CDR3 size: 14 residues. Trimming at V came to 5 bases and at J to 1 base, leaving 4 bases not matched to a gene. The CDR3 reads CASSPGTGSYEQYF. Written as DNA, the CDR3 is TGTGCCAGCAGCCCTGGGACAGGATCCTACGAGCAGTACTTC. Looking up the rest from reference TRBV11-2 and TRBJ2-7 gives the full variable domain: EAGVAQSPRYKIIEKRQSVAFWCNPISGHATLYWYQQILGQGPKLLIQFQNNGVVDDSQLPKDRFSAERLKGVDSTLKIQPAKLEDSAVYLCASSPGTGSYEQYFGPGTRLTVT.

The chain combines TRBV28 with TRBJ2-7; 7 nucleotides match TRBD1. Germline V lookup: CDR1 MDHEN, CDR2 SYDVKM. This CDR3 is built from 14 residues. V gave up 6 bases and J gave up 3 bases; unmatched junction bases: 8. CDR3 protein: CASSRDSFYYEQYF. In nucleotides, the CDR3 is TGTGCCAGCAGCCGGGACAGCTTCTACTACGAGCAGTACTTC.